Sequencing of this T cell receptor (beta chain) was carried out in a study of blood T cell repertoires in COVID-19. Study at large: COVID-19 samples from acute and convalescent phases originated in the United States, Italy and Spain. PBMCs, B-cell-depleted T cells, or T cells provided the cDNA or gDNA that made up the material.

Clones were sequenced by immunoSEQ multiplex PCR, and TCRdb holds only the in-frame ones, with some missing. The profile shows about 60,000 clones, roughly 76% of them singletons. V dropped 5 bases and J dropped 4; count of bases not matched to a gene: 13. The CDR3 is 17 amino acids. Germline V CDR1 and CDR2: MDHEN, SYDVKM. This sequence joins TRBV28 and TRBJ2-3; 9 nucleotides match TRBD2. The TCR was taken from a man aged 50-60 years with active or convalescent COVID-19. Sequencing was performed on peripheral blood. The CDR3 DNA sequence: TGTGCCAGCAGTGACGCCAGTAGCGGGAGTTTTGCAGATACGCAGTATTTT. Translating gives CASSDASSGSFADTQYF.